The present T cell receptor beta chain was sequenced within a study of T-cell memory formation after mild COVID-19. The CDR3 contains 18 residues. J lost 4 bases, V lost 0 bases, and 12 bases had no gene match. Germline loops: CDR1 MGHRA, CDR2 YSYEKL. TCRdb processed the 5' RACE reads anew with MiXCR; each CDR3 protein has one entry. The table includes about 350,000 distinct CDR3 sequences, about an eighth detected once. This clonotype was detected only a few times. Source material: PBMCs or a T cell subset sorted from them (not recorded which). This clonotype originated in a man in his late teens or twenties who had mild COVID-19 (a few samples of this study predate the infection). Cell type and time point are not known. The chain couples TRBV4-1 to TRBJ2-1; TRBD2 agrees at 7 bases. Here the CDR3 reads CASSQDVLGLGKYNEQFF. The CDR3, as DNA: TGCGCCAGCAGCCAAGATGTTCTAGGACTAGGTAAATACAATGAGCAGTTCTTC.